The source of this T cell receptor beta chain is a study of blood T cell repertoires in COVID-19. Study as a whole: Samples representing acute and convalescent COVID-19 were sourced from the United States, Italy and Spain.

This CDR3 is built from 15 residues. Trimming took off 6 bases at V and 5 bases at J, with 20 bases between the two ends. Germline CDR1 MNHEY, CDR2 SMNVEV (reference sequence). TCRdb keeps only in-frame clones here, not all; method: immunoSEQ multiplex PCR. Of fewer than 250,000 clones detected, 70% to 90% appear once; the ten largest clones hold 3.5% to 4.5%. Sequencing used peripheral blood. The receptor was derived from a human donor in a cohort sampled during active COVID-19. The chain has TRBV27 and TRBJ2-7, with D maybe TRBD1 (6 bases). CDR3 residues: CASSPPDRSYHEQYF. The CDR3 nucleotides read TGTGCCAGCAGCCCCCCCGACAGGAGTTACCACGAGCAGTACTTC.